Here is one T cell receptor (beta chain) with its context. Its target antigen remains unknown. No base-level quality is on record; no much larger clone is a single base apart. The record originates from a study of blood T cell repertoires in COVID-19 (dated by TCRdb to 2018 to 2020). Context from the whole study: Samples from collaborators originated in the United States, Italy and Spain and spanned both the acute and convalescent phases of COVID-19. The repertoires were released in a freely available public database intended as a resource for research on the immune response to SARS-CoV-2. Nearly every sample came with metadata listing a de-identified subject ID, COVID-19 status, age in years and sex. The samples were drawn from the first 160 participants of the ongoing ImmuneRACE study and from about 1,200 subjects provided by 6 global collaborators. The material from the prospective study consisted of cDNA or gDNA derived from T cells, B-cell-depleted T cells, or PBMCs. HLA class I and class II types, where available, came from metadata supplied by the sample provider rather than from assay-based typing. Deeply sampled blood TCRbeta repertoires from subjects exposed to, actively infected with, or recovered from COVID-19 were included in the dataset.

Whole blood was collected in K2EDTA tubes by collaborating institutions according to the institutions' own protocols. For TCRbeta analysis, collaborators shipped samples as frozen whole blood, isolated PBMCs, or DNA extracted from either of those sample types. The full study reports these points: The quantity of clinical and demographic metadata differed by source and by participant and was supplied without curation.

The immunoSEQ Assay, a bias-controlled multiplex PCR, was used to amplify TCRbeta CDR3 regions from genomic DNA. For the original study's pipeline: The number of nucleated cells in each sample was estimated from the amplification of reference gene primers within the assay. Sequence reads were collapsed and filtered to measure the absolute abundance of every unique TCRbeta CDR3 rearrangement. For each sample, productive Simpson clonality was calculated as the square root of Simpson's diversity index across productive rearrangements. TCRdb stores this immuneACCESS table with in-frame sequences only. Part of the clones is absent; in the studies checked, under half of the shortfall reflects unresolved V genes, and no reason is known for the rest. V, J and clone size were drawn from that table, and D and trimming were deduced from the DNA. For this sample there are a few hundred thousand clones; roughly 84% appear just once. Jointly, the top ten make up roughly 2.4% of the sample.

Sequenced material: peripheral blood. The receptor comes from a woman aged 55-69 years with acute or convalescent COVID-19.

The CDR3 protein sequence reads: CAIMGQRGVDTQYF. The DNA sequence reads TGTGCCATCATGGGCCAGCGGGGCGTAGATACGCAGTATTTT. This chain joins TRBV10-3 to TRBJ2-3; 7 of the junction bases match TRBD2. Via the germline V gene, CDR1 is ENHRY and CDR2 SYGVKD. The CDR3 runs 14 amino acids, cysteine and phenylalanine included. Only the CDR3 part of the read is kept: 42 bases, read in frame from the first base. Trimmed from V: 7 bases; trimmed from J: 5 bases; junction bases lacking a gene match: 9.